The sequence of this T cell receptor (beta chain) was determined in a study of cytomegalovirus exposure and HLA in healthy donors. PCR amplification relied on 60 Vbeta primers (plus 13 Jbeta primers). Here immunoSEQ multiplex PCR was the method, and the copy in TCRdb shows in-frame clones only, minus some. The sample consists of about 190,000 clones, around 81% of them appearing once. Broader study findings: An ancestry cluster, one associated with Asian ancestry, reportedly showed fewer N-insertions than the approximately 670-donor mean in a later analysis. Reports indicate that TCR beta sequences accurately predicted the HLA-A and HLA-B alleles of most subjects.

This clone was recorded only once. Antigen unknown. The CDR3 is 12 amino acids. With 9 bases removed from V and 2 bases from J, the gap between germline ends came to 8 bases. CDR1 is SEHNR, CDR2 FQNEAQ, per germline (reference sequence). This TCR was sampled from a man between 18 and 29 years old in good health and CMV-seronegative. Sequencing was carried out using PBMCs. The chain combines TRBV7-9 with TRBJ1-5, with D possibly being TRBD1 (6 bases). The CDR3 DNA reads as TGTGCCAGTCGACAGGGCAATCAGCCCCAGCATTTT. Translation: CASRQGNQPQHF.